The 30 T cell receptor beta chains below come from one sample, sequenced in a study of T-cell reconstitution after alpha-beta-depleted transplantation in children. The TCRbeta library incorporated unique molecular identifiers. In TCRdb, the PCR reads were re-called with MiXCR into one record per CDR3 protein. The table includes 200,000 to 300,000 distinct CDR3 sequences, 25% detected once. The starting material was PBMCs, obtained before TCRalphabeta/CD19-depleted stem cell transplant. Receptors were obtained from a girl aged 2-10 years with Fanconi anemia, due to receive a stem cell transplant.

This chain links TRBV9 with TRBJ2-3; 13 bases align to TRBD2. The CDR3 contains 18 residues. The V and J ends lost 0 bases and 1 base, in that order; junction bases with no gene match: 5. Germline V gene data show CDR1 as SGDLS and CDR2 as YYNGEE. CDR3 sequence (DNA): TGTGCCAGCAGCGTAGCCGGACTAGCGGGGGCCGGCACAGATACGCAGTATTTT. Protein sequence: CASSVAGLAGAGTDTQYF.

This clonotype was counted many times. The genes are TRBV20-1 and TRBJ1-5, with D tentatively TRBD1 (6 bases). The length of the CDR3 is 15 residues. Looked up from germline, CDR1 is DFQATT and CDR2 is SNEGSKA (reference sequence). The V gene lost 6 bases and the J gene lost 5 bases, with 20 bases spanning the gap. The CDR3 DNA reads TGCAGTGCGATTTCTCAGGGGACCCATGATCAGCCCCAGCATTTT. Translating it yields CSAISQGTHDQPQHF.

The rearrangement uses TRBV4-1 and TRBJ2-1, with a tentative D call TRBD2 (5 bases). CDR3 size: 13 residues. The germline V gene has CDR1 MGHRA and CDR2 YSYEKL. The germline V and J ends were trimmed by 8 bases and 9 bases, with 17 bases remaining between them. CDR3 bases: TGCGCCAGCGCACAACTCGAGGACTTTGAGCAGTTCTTC. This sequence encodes CASAQLEDFEQFF.

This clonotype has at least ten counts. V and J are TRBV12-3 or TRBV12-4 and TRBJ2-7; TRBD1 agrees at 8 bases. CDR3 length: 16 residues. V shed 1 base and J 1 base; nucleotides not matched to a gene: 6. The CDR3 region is CASSLGQGRFSYEQYF. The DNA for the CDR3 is TGTGCCAGCAGTTTAGGACAGGGGCGATTTTCCTACGAGCAGTACTTC.

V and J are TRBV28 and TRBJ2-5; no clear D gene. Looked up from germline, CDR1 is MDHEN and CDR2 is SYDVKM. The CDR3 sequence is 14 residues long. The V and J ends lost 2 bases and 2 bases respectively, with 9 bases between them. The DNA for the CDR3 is TGTGCCAGCAGTTTAAGGGTCATACAAGAGACCCAGTACTTC. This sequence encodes CASSLRVIQETQYF.

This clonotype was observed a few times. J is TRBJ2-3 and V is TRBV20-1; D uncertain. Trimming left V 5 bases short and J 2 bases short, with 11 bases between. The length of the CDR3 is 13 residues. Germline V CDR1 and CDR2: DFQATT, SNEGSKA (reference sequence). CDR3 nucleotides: TGCAGTGCTGAGATGGCGAACACAGATACGCAGTATTTT. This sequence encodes CSAEMANTDTQYF.

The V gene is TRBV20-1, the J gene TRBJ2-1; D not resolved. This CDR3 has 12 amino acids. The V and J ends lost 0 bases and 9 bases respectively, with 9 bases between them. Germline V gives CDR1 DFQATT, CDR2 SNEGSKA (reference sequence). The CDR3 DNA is TGCAGTGCTAGAGATCACAGCACTGAGCAGTTCTTC. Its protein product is CSARDHSTEQFF.

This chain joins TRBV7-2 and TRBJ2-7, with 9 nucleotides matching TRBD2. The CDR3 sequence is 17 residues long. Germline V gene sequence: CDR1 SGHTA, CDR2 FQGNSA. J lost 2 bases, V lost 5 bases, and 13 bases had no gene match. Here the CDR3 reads CASSGHGISGSPYEQYF. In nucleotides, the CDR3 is TGTGCCAGCAGCGGGCATGGAATTAGCGGGAGTCCCTACGAGCAGTACTTC.

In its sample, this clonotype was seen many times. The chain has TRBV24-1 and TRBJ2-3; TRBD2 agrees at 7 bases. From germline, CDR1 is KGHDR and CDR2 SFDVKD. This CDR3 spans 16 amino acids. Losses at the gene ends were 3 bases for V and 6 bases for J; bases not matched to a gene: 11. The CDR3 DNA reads TGTGCCACCAGTGATGCGCTAGCGGACCTGGGGGATACGCAGTATTTT. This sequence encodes CATSDALADLGDTQYF.

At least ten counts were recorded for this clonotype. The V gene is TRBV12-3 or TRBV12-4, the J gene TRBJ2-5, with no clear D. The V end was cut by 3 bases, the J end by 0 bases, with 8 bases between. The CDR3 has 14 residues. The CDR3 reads CASSLRQNQETQYF. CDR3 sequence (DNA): TGTGCCAGCAGTTTGCGTCAGAACCAAGAGACCCAGTACTTC.

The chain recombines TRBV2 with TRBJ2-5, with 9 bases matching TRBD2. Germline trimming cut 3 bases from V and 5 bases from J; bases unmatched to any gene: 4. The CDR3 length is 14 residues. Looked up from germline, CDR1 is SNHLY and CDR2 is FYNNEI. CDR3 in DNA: TGTGCCAGCAGTGACCGGACTAGCGTTGAGACCCAGTACTTC. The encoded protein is CASSDRTSVETQYF. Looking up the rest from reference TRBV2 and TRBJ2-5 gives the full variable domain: EPEVTQTPSHQVTQMGQEVILRCVPISNHLYFYWYRQILGQKVEFLVSFYNNEISEKSEIFDDQFSVERPDGSNFTLKIRSTKLEDSAMYFCASSDRTSVETQYFGPGTRLLVL.

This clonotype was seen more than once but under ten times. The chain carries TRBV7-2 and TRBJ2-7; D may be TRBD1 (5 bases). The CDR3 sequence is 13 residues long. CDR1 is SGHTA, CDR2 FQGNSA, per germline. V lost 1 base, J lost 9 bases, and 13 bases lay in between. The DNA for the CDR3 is TGTGCCAGCAGCTTAGGTGCAGGGAACTGGCAGTACTTC. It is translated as CASSLGAGNWQYF.

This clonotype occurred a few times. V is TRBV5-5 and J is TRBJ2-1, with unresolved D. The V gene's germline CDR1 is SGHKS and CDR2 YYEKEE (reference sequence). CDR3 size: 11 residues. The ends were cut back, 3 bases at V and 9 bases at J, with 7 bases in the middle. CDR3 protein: CASSSWGEQFF. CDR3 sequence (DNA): TGTGCCAGCAGCTCATGGGGTGAGCAGTTCTTC.

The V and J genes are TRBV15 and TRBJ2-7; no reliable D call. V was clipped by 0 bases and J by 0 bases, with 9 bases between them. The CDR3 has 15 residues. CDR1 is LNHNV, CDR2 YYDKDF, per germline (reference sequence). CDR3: CATSRDPSGSYEQYF. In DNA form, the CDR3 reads TGTGCCACCAGCAGAGATCCTTCGGGCTCCTACGAGCAGTACTTC.

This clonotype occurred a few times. The CDR3 DNA follows: TGTGCCAGCAGGAGAAGACAGGGAGTATCTCCCGGGGAGCTGTTTTTT. Protein product: CASRRRQGVSPGELFF. The gene calls are TRBV6-1 and TRBJ2-2; 7 bases are a match to TRBD1. Germline V gene data show CDR1 as MNHNS and CDR2 as SASEGT. The CDR3 sequence is 16 residues long. The junction had 13 bases not matched to a gene; V was cut back by 6 bases and J by 6 bases.

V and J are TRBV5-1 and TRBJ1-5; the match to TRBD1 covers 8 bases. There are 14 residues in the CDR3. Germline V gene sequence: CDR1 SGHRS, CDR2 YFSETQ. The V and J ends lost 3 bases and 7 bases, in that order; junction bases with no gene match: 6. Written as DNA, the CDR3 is TGCGCCAGCAGCTCCGGACAGGGCGGACAGCCCCAGCATTTT. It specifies CASSSGQGGQPQHF.

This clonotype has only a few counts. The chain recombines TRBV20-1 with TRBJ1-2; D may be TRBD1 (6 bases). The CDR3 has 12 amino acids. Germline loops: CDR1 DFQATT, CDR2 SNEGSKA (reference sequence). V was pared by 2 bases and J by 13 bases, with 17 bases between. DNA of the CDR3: TGCAGTGCTAGATCGGACAGCCGTCCAATCACCTTC. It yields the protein CSARSDSRPITF.

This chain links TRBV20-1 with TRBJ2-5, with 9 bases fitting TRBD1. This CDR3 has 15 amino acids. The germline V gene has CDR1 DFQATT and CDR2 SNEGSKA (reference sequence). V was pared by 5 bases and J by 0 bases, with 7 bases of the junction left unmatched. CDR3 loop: CSARGDRGDQETQYF. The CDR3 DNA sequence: TGCAGTGCTCGAGGAGACAGGGGGGACCAAGAGACCCAGTACTTC.

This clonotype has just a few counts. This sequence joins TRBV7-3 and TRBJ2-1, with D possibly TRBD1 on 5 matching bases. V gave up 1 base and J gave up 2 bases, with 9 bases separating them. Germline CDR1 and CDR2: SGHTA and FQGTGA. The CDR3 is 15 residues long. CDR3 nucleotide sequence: TGTGCCAGCAGCTTAAAGGGGTTCCCCTACAATGAGCAGTTCTTC. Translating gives CASSLKGFPYNEQFF.

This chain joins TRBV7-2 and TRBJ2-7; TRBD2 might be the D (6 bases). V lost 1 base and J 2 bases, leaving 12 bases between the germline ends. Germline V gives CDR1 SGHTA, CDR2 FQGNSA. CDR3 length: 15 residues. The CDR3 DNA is TGTGCCAGCAGCTTAGAGGAGGGTCCTACCTACGAGCAGTACTTC. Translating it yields CASSLEEGPTYEQYF.

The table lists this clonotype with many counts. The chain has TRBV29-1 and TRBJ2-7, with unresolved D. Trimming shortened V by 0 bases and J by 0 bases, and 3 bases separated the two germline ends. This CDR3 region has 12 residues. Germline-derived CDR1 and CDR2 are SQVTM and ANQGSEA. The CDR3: CSVEDGSYEQYF. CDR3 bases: TGCAGCGTTGAAGATGGCTCCTACGAGCAGTACTTC.

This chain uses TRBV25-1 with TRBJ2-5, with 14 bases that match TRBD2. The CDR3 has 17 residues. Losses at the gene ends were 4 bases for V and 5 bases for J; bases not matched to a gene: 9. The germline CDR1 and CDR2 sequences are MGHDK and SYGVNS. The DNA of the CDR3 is TGTGCCAGCAGTGGATCCGGACTAGCGGGAGGAGTGGAGACCCAGTACTTC. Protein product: CASSGSGLAGGVETQYF.

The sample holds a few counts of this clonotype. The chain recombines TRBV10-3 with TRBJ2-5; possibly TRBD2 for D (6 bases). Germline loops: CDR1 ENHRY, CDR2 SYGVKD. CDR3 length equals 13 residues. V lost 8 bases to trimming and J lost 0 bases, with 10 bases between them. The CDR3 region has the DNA TGTGCCATCGAGGGACTGTACCAAGAGACCCAGTACTTC. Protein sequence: CAIEGLYQETQYF.

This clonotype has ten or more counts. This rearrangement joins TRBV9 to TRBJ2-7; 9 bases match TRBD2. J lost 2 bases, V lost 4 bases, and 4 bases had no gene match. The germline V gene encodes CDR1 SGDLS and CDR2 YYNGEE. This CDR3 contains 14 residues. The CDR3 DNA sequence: TGTGCCAGCAGCCCTAGCGGGACCACCTACGAGCAGTACTTC. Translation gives CASSPSGTTYEQYF.

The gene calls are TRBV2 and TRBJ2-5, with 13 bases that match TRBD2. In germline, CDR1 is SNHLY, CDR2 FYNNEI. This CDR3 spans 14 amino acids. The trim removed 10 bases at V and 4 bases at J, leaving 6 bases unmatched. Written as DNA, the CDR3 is TGTGCCACACCGGGACTAGCGGGATTAGAGACCCAGTACTTC. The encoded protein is CATPGLAGLETQYF.

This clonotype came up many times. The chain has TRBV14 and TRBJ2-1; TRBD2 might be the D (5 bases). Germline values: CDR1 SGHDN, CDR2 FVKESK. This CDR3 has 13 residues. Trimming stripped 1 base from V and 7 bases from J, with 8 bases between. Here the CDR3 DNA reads TGTGCCAGCAGCCAAGTATCGGGAAATGAGCAGTTCTTC. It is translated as CASSQVSGNEQFF.

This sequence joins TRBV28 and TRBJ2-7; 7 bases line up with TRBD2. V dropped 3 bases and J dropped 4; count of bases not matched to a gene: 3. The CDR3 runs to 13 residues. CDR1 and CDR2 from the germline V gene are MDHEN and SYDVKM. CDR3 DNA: TGTGCCAGCAGTTTGGGGGGGGAATACGAGCAGTACTTC. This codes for CASSLGGEYEQYF.

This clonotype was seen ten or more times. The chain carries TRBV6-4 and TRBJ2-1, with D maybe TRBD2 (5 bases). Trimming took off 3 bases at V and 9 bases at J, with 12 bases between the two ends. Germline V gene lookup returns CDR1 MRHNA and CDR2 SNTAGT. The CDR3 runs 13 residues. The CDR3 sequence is CASSELVKGEQFF. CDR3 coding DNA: TGTGCCAGCAGTGAACTAGTCAAGGGTGAGCAGTTCTTC.

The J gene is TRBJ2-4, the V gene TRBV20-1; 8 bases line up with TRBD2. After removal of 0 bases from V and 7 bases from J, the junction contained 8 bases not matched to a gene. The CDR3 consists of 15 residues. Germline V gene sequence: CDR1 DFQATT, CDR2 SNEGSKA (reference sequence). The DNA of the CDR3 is TGCAGTGCTAGAGATCGGACGGGACTAGGGAACATTCAGTACTTC. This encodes CSARDRTGLGNIQYF.

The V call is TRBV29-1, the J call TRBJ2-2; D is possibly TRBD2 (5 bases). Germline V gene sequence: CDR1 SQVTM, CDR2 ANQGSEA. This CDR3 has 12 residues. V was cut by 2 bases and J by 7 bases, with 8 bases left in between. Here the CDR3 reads CSVELEGGELFF. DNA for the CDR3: TGCAGCGTTGAACTAGAGGGCGGGGAGCTGTTTTTT.